These 6 T cell receptor beta chains originate from one sample sequenced in a study of cytomegalovirus exposure and HLA in healthy donors. 60 Vbeta and 13 Jbeta primers were used in PCR. Produced via immunoSEQ multiplex PCR; TCRdb's table is partial and in-frame only. Counted here are 75,000 to 100,000 clones, 7.6% occurring once; the ten biggest clones make up 2% to 2.5%. The source material was PBMCs. Receptor source: a man aged 45-65 years in good health and CMV-seronegative.

The rearrangement joins TRBV6-4 to TRBJ2-3, with 8 bases fitting TRBD2. The CDR3 totals 16 residues. Germline CDR1 reads MRHNA; CDR2 reads SNTAGT. The ends lost 0 bases at V and 5 bases at J; junction bases unmatched: 7. This CDR3 reads CASSDSSRGGIDTQYF. DNA of the CDR3: TGTGCCAGCAGTGACTCATCACGGGGGGGCATAGATACGCAGTATTTT.

This clone was recorded a few times. This chain connects TRBV2 to TRBJ1-5; a weak D match, TRBD1 (5 bases). The CDR3 spans 13 residues. Trimming took 3 bases from V and 5 from J, leaving 8 bases between them. The V gene's germline CDR1 is SNHLY and CDR2 FYNNEI. As DNA, the CDR3 is TGTGCCAGCAGTGAGACAGTTGATCAGCCCCAGCATTTT. This codes for CASSETVDQPQHF.

This clone was recorded a few times. Other nucleotide sequences from this sample produce the same CDR3. The J gene is TRBJ2-1, the V gene TRBV20-1; no definite D call. Germline lookup yields CDR1 DFQATT and CDR2 SNEGSKA (reference sequence). V was cut by 3 bases and J by 8 bases, with 8 bases left in between. The CDR3 spans 11 residues. In DNA form, the CDR3 reads TGCAGTGCTAGTTCGGCGGATGAGCAGTTCTTC. It yields the protein CSASSADEQFF.

This clone has just a few counts. V and J are TRBV5-4 and TRBJ2-1; TRBD1 is a possible D gene (6 bases). There are 15 residues in the CDR3. V was clipped by 4 bases and J by 0 bases, with 11 bases between them. CDR1 and CDR2 from the germline V gene are SGHNT and YYREEE (reference sequence). The CDR3 region has the DNA TGTGCCAGCAGCCCACCACAGGGCTCCTACAATGAGCAGTTCTTC. Protein: CASSPPQGSYNEQFF.

In its sample, this clone was seen a few times. The chain joins TRBV4-3 to TRBJ2-6; D may be TRBD2 (6 bases). CDR3 length equals 16 residues. V lost 4 bases and J lost 2, with 12 bases in between. CDR1 and CDR2 (germline): LGHNA, YSLEER. The CDR3, as DNA: TGCGCCAGCAGCCCATCCGGAGGGGCTGGGGCCAACGTCCTGACTTTC. It is translated as CASSPSGGAGANVLTF.

The V gene is TRBV5-4, the J gene TRBJ2-5; 11 bases align to TRBD2. The V and J ends lost 5 bases and 2 bases, in that order; junction bases with no gene match: 8. This CDR3 has 16 residues. In germline, CDR1 is SGHNT, CDR2 YYREEE (reference sequence). The CDR3 region has the DNA TGTGCCAGCAGTCCTAAACTAGCGGGGGAGCAAGAGACCCAGTACTTC. The encoded protein is CASSPKLAGEQETQYF.